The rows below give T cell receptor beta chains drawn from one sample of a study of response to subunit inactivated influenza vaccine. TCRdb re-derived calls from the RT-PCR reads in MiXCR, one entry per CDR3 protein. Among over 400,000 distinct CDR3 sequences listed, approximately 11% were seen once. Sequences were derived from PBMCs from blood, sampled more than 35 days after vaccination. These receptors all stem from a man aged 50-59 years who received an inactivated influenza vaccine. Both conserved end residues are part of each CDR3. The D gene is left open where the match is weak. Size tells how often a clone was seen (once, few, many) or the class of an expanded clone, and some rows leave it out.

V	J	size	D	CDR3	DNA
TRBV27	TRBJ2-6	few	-	CASSQQQSSGANVLTF	TGTGCCAGCAGTCAACAACAGAGCTCTGGGGCCAACGTCCTGACTTTC
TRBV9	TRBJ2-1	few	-	CASSPYSSYNEQFF	TGTGCCAGCAGCCCCTATAGCTCCTACAATGAGCAGTTCTTC
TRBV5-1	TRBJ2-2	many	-	CASSFRDTNTGELFF	TGCGCCAGCAGCTTCCGGGACACCAACACCGGGGAGCTGTTTTTT
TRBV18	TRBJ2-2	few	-	CASSFREDGTGELFF	TGTGCCAGCTCATTCAGGGAAGACGGCACCGGGGAGCTGTTTTTT
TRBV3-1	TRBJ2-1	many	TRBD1	CASSQDRFGRGLGNEQFF	TGTGCCAGCAGCCAAGATCGGTTTGGCAGGGGGCTTGGCAATGAGCAGTTCTTC
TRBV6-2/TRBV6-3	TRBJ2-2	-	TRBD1	CASRWTGSTGELFF	TGTGCCAGCAGGTGGACAGGGAGCACCGGGGAGCTGTTTTTT
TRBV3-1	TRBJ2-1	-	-	CASSQEVGDNEQFF	TGTGCCAGCAGCCAAGAGGTAGGGGACAATGAGCAGTTCTTC
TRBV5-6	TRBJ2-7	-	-	CASSLEGGWREQYF	TGTGCCAGCAGCTTGGAGGGGGGATGGAGGGAGCAGTACTTC
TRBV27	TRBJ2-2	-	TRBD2	CASSLWLAGGPYGELFF	TGTGCCAGCAGTTTATGGCTAGCGGGGGGGCCGTACGGGGAGCTGTTTTTT
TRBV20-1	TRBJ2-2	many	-	CSARLGGRMGTGELFF	TGCAGTGCTCGGCTTGGGGGGCGCATGGGCACCGGGGAGCTGTTTTTT
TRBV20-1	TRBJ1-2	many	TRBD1	CSARTGTYGYTF	TGCAGTGCTAGGACAGGGACTTATGGCTACACCTTC
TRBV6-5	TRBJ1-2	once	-	CASSYVRGTRGNDYTF	TGTGCCAGCAGTTACGTTAGGGGAACAAGGGGAAATGACTACACCTTC
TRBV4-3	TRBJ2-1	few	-	CASSQDPSSYGEQFF	TGCGCCAGCAGCCAAGATCCTAGCAGCTATGGTGAGCAGTTCTTC
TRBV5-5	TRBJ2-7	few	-	CASSLRTSEQYF	TGTGCCAGCAGCTTGAGGACCAGCGAGCAGTACTTC
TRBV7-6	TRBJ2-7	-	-	CASSLLATSDEQYF	TGTGCCAGCAGCTTACTCGCTACTTCAGACGAGCAGTACTTC
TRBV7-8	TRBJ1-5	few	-	CASSSQPPNQPQHF	TGTGCCAGCAGCTCCCAACCCCCAAATCAGCCCCAGCATTTT
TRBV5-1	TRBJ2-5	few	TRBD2	CASSFLPRLAGGRAETQYF	TGCGCCAGCAGCTTCCTGCCCCGACTAGCGGGAGGTCGGGCGGAGACCCAGTACTTC
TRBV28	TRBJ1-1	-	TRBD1	CASSLDRSDRGIDNEAFF	TGTGCCAGCAGTTTAGATAGAAGTGACAGGGGAATCGATAATGAAGCTTTCTTT